Shown below are 5 T cell receptor beta chains from a single sample sequenced in a study of identical twins. TCRdb called the 5' RACE reads again in MiXCR, with one record for every CDR3 protein. Of about 660,000 distinct CDR3 sequences in the sample, 8.5% to 9% are singletons; the top ten hold approximately 0.94%. These data were also reused for a study on yellow fever vaccine responses in identical twins.

Sequenced: PBMCs. The source of these receptors is a woman aged 18-29 years in good health.

This clonotype was counted only a few times. The V call is TRBV20-1, the J call TRBJ2-3; a weak D match, TRBD1 (5 bases). Germline lookup yields CDR1 DFQATT and CDR2 SNEGSKA (reference sequence). This CDR3 spans 17 amino acids. The germline V and J ends were trimmed by 0 bases and 4 bases, with 20 bases remaining between them. Here the CDR3 DNA reads TGCAGTGCTAGAGATCTCTTACAGGCCTCTGGCCCAGATACGCAGTATTTT. As protein: CSARDLLQASGPDTQYF.

V gene TRBV5-1 combines with J gene TRBJ2-5; D not resolved. Germline V CDR1 and CDR2: SGHRS, YFSETQ. This CDR3 is 13 amino acids long. V lost 4 bases and J lost 2, with 9 bases in between. For the CDR3, the DNA is TGCGCCAGCAGCCAGAGGTCACAAGAGACCCAGTACTTC. Amino acid sequence: CASSQRSQETQYF.

The rearrangement joins TRBV20-1 to TRBJ2-5; 8 bases fit TRBD1. This CDR3 is 14 amino acids long. Trimming removed 6 bases from V and 4 bases from J; junction bases left unmatched: 10. Per the germline V gene, CDR1 is DFQATT and CDR2 is SNEGSKA (reference sequence). CDR3 sequence reads: CSARAPGQAETQYF. The CDR3 DNA reads TGCAGTGCCCGGGCACCGGGACAGGCAGAGACCCAGTACTTC.

This clonotype was seen once. This may come from a read error, since a much larger clone is one base off. This chain connects TRBV12-3 or TRBV12-4 to TRBJ2-3, with 10 bases matching TRBD2. The CDR3 consists of 17 residues. CDR3 amino acids: CACSWGAAGGLPDTQYF. CDR3 bases: TGTGCCTGCAGTTGGGGGGCAGCGGGGGGGCTCCCAGATACGCAGTATTTT.

The J gene is TRBJ1-5, the V gene TRBV28; tentatively, D is TRBD1 (6 bases). The CDR3 is 14 amino acids. The V end lost 6 bases, the J end lost 3 bases, and 12 bases lay between the germline ends. CDR1 is MDHEN and CDR2 is SYDVKM in the germline V gene. The CDR3 is CASSRQDPNQPQHF. The CDR3 nucleotides read TGTGCCAGCAGCAGACAGGACCCCAATCAGCCCCAGCATTTT.